Listed here are 5 T cell receptor beta chains from one sample, sequenced in a study of technical replicates of blood from a few donors (dated by TCRdb to about 2017). Receptor amplification or capture employed the immunoSEQ multiplex PCR assay. TCRdb carries this immuneACCESS record with in-frame sequences only. Its versions omit some clonotypes, under half of them owing to an unresolved V gene in the studies checked, with the rest unexplained. Across this sample there are about 100,000 clones, with 96% seen only once. 0.2% to 0.25% of the sample rests with the top ten. The specimen was T cells isolated from PBMCs. Receptors were obtained from a human donor in good health.

The V call is TRBV7-8, the J call TRBJ1-5, with D possibly being TRBD1 (6 bases). Germline lookup yields CDR1 SGHVS and CDR2 FQNEAQ. Trimming removed 3 bases at V and 3 bases at J, with 9 bases between. This CDR3 has 14 residues. As DNA, the CDR3 is TGTGCCAGCAGCTTGGGGGACACCAATCAGCCCCAGCATTTT. Protein sequence: CASSLGDTNQPQHF.

The rearrangement uses TRBV27 and TRBJ1-2, with TRBD1 matching 7 bases. The J segment lost 6 bases and the V segment lost 6 bases, leaving 4 bases of the junction unmatched. The CDR3 totals 12 residues. The germline V gene encodes CDR1 MNHEY and CDR2 SMNVEV (reference sequence). The CDR3: CASSYDRDGYTF. CDR3 DNA sequence: TGTGCCAGCAGCTATGACAGGGATGGCTACACCTTC.

The chain combines TRBV18 with TRBJ2-1, with D perhaps matching TRBD2 (7 bases). This CDR3 comprises 19 residues. CDR1 and CDR2 (germline): KGHSH, LQKENI. The V and J ends lost 0 bases and 9 bases respectively, with 27 bases between them. The CDR3 DNA reads TGTGCCAGCTCACCACCGACAGGTGGCGGCGGGAGTGTCAATAGTGAGCAGTTCTTC. Translation: CASSPPTGGGGSVNSEQFF.

The genes are TRBV19 and TRBJ1-5; the D gene is possibly TRBD1 (5 bases). CDR1 and CDR2 (germline): LNHDA, SQIVND (reference sequence). With 5 bases removed from V and 6 bases from J, the gap between germline ends came to 8 bases. The CDR3 has 12 residues. This chain's CDR3 is CASSVTVQPQHF. CDR3 DNA sequence: TGTGCCAGTAGTGTGACAGTTCAGCCCCAGCATTTT.

The CDR3 DNA sequence: TGTGCCAGCAGTCAACCCTTGGGGGGTACACGCGAGCAGTACTTC. It is translated as CASSQPLGGTREQYF. The chain uses TRBV2 and TRBJ2-7; D might be TRBD2 (6 bases). This CDR3 comprises 15 residues. Trimming left V 5 bases short and J 6 bases short, with 20 bases between. The germline V gene encodes CDR1 SNHLY and CDR2 FYNNEI.